The 6 T cell receptor beta chains listed next were all sequenced from one sample in a study of cytomegalovirus exposure and HLA in healthy donors listed by TCRdb under 2017. The library was generated by the immunoSEQ multiplex PCR assay. The multiplex PCR relied on a mix of 60 forward primers for TCR Vbeta segments and 13 reverse primers for TCR Jbeta segments. TCRdb re-hosts the immuneACCESS table, in-frame sequences only. Its copies lack some clones; in the studies checked, an unresolved V gene accounts for under half of them, and the cause for the rest is not known. This sample is represented by about 120,000 clones; 79% of them were singletons. Jointly, the top ten make up under 3% of the sample. The sequenced sample was PBMCs. Receptors were obtained from a woman younger than 30 in good health and CMV-seropositive.

The chain recombines TRBV6-5 with TRBJ1-2; 7 bases fit TRBD1. The CDR3 length is 15 residues. Germline lookup yields CDR1 MNHEY and CDR2 SVGAGI. V shed 0 bases, J shed 5 bases, and the junction held 6 bases outside the gene matches. The CDR3 region has the DNA TGTGCCAGCAGTTACTCCGGCCGGGACAGATATGGCTACACCTTC. It encodes CASSYSGRDRYGYTF.

The rearrangement uses TRBV5-1 and TRBJ2-7; tentative D call: TRBD1 (6 bases). Germline CDR1 reads SGHRS; CDR2 reads YFSETQ. The CDR3 totals 15 residues. V lost 3 bases, J lost 1 base, and 14 bases lay in between. The CDR3 loop is CASSWGGGLSYEQYF. Written as DNA, the CDR3 is TGCGCCAGCAGCTGGGGTGGGGGCCTTTCCTACGAGCAGTACTTC.

The chain couples TRBV5-1 to TRBJ2-7; maybe TRBD1 (5 bases). The V end lost 7 bases, the J end lost 2 bases, and 13 bases lay between the germline ends. This CDR3 spans 13 amino acids. Germline lookup yields CDR1 SGHRS and CDR2 YFSETQ. In DNA form, the CDR3 reads TGCGCCAGCGGAGAGGACACTGCCTACGAGCAGTACTTC. Its protein product is CASGEDTAYEQYF.

The chain combines TRBV6-5 with TRBJ1-2; 7 bases map to TRBD1. Per germline, CDR1 MNHEY and CDR2 SVGAGI. V lost 4 bases to trimming and J lost 5 bases; unmatched junction nucleotides: 10. The CDR3 has 15 residues. CDR3 loop: CASSSGQAGRYGYTF. The CDR3 DNA reads as TGTGCCAGCAGTTCCGGACAGGCCGGCCGTTATGGCTACACCTTC.

This rearrangement joins TRBV30 to TRBJ2-5, with D uncertain. The J call is in doubt because the DNA end fits TRBJ2-7 better. The CDR3 spans 12 residues. CDR1 and CDR2 from the germline V gene are GTSNPN and SVGIG (reference sequence). The CDR3 region is CAWSVRGYEQYF. The CDR3 DNA follows: TGTGCCTGGAGTGTACGAGGCTACGAGCAGTACTTC.

The rearrangement joins TRBV6-1 to TRBJ1-5; TRBD1 matches at 8 bases. CDR1 is MNHNS, CDR2 SASEGT, per germline. The CDR3 has 15 amino acids. The trim removed 4 bases at V and 7 bases at J, leaving 9 bases unmatched. The CDR3 DNA follows: TGTGCCAGCAGTGGAGGACAGGGAGTTAAACAGCCCCAGCATTTT. Protein sequence: CASSGGQGVKQPQHF.